These 30 T cell receptor beta chains were all obtained from the same sample, sequenced in a study of early T cells in non-severe SARS-CoV-2 infection. TCRdb reprocessed the 5' RACE reads via MiXCR and lists one record per CDR3 protein. The sample has about 97,000 distinct CDR3 sequences, 11% seen once. The sequenced sample was whole blood, obtained at baseline. These receptors were collected from an adult who was a healthcare worker with PCR-confirmed SARS-CoV-2 infection or an uninfected control (not recorded which).

This clonotype was detected ten times or more. This rearrangement joins TRBV5-5 to TRBJ1-1; D gene unclear. V was trimmed by 0 bases and J by 1 base, leaving 7 bases between them. The CDR3 is 14 residues long. Germline V gene sequence: CDR1 SGHKS, CDR2 YYEKEE (reference sequence). This CDR3 is CASSLVLPNTEAFF. Here the CDR3 DNA reads TGTGCCAGCAGCTTGGTCCTCCCGAACACTGAAGCTTTCTTT. Using reference TRBV5-5 and TRBJ1-1 for the parts outside the CDR3, the full variable domain is DAGVTQSPTHLIKTRGQQVTLRCSPISGHKSVSWYQQVLGQGPQFIFQYYEKEERGRGNFPDRFSARQFPNYSSELNVNALLLGDSALYLCASSLVLPNTEAFFGQGTRLTVV.

The V gene is TRBV25-1, the J gene TRBJ2-5; D tentatively reads TRBD1 or TRBD2 (7 bases each). The CDR3 spans 15 residues. V was pared by 8 bases and J by 3 bases, with 19 bases between. CDR1 is MGHDK and CDR2 is SYGVNS in the germline V gene. The CDR3 nucleotides are TGTGCCAGCGCCCATCCGACAGGGAGGGAAGAGACCCAGTACTTC. It encodes CASAHPTGREETQYF.

This clonotype has more than one count but fewer than ten. This chain joins TRBV7-4 and TRBJ2-1, with TRBD2 as a possible D gene (6 bases). Germline CDR1 is SGHVT and CDR2 is SQSDAQ. The V gene lost 7 bases and the J gene lost 4 bases, with 14 bases spanning the gap. The CDR3 has 14 residues. CDR3 coding DNA: TGTGCCAGCAACCCCCGGGGGATTTACAATGAGCAGTTCTTC. It yields the protein CASNPRGIYNEQFF.

This clonotype was detected many times. This rearrangement joins TRBV18 to TRBJ2-5; D gene uncertain. CDR1 and CDR2 from the germline V gene are KGHSH and LQKENI. This CDR3 is built from 13 residues. The ends were cut back, 3 bases at V and 0 bases at J, with 5 bases in the middle. The DNA of the CDR3 is TGTGCCAGCTCACCCGACTACCAAGAGACCCAGTACTTC. As protein: CASSPDYQETQYF.

This clonotype was recorded a few times. The DNA of the CDR3 is TGCAGTGCTAGAGTTCCGGATCGTGGCTACACCTTC. Translated, it gives CSARVPDRGYTF. The chain carries TRBV20-1 and TRBJ1-2; D not resolved. Germline lookup yields CDR1 DFQATT and CDR2 SNEGSKA (reference sequence). The V gene lost 1 base and the J gene lost 7 bases, with 10 bases spanning the gap. The CDR3 length is 12 residues.

This clonotype was detected a few times. The chain links TRBV4-2 to TRBJ2-2, with TRBD2 matching over 11 bases. Trimming at V came to 0 bases and at J to 0 bases, leaving 3 bases not matched to a gene. CDR3 size: 18 residues. In germline, CDR1 is LGHNA, CDR2 YNFKEQ. CDR3 DNA sequence: TGTGCCAGCAGCCAAGATCCTAGCGGGGGGCCGAACACCGGGGAGCTGTTTTTT. Translated, it gives CASSQDPSGGPNTGELFF.

Ten or more counts support this clonotype. The chain uses TRBV7-8 and TRBJ2-4, with 13 nucleotides matching TRBD2. Trimming took 3 bases from V and 7 from J; bases not matched to a gene: 6. The CDR3 is 16 amino acids. Germline V CDR1 and CDR2: SGHVS, FQNEAQ. As DNA, the CDR3 is TGTGCCAGCAGCTTGCGGACTAGCGGGAGTACGAACATTCAGTACTTC. Protein sequence: CASSLRTSGSTNIQYF.

This clonotype appeared a few times. The gene calls are TRBV6-5 and TRBJ1-1; D not certain. There are 12 residues in the CDR3. Deletions cut 6 bases from V and 1 base from J, with 6 bases between. Germline V gives CDR1 MNHEY, CDR2 SVGAGI. Here the CDR3 DNA reads TGTGCCAGCAGCGGGCGGAACACTGAAGCTTTCTTT. This codes for CASSGRNTEAFF.

This clonotype was counted only a few times. The chain couples TRBV6-6 to TRBJ2-3, with a tentative D call TRBD1 (5 bases). The CDR3 runs to 15 residues. Germline V CDR1 and CDR2: MNHNY, SVGAGI (reference sequence). Trimming removed 6 bases from V and 0 bases from J, with 13 bases in between. The CDR3 spells CASRNTGSSTDTQYF. For the CDR3, the DNA is TGTGCCAGCAGAAACACAGGATCTAGCACAGATACGCAGTATTTT.

This chain links TRBV6-2 or TRBV6-3 with TRBJ2-2; D remains ambiguous. Germline V gene data show CDR1 as MNHEY and CDR2 as SVGEGT. V was pared by 8 bases and J by 7 bases, with 5 bases between. The CDR3 consists of 10 residues. In DNA form, the CDR3 reads TGTGCCAGCGGGTACGGGGAGCTGTTTTTT. Translated: CASGYGELFF.

This clonotype has more than one count but fewer than ten. The V and J genes are TRBV2 and TRBJ2-1; 7 bases agree with TRBD2. Germline CDR1 is SNHLY and CDR2 is FYNNEI. The V segment lost 8 bases and the J segment 15 bases; nucleotides outside the gene matches: 10. CDR3 size: 11 residues. The DNA for the CDR3 is TGTGCCAGCGGCACTCGCGGGAGATTGTTCTTC. Translating gives CASGTRGRLFF.

V gene TRBV5-4 combines with J gene TRBJ1-1, with no clear D. CDR1 SGHNT and CDR2 YYREEE come from the germline V gene (reference sequence). The CDR3 is 14 amino acids. Trimming took 0 bases from V and 1 from J, leaving 7 bases between them. The chain's CDR3 is CASSLGRENTEAFF. In nucleotides, the CDR3 is TGTGCCAGCAGCTTGGGACGCGAGAACACTGAAGCTTTCTTT.

This clonotype was recorded at least ten times. The chain links TRBV18 to TRBJ1-3; 7 nucleotides line up with TRBD1. Germline V gene lookup returns CDR1 KGHSH and CDR2 LQKENI. The V and J ends lost 6 bases and 6 bases, in that order; junction bases with no gene match: 8. The CDR3 extends over 14 amino acids. The CDR3 spells CASSNRDSKNTIYF. The CDR3 bases are TGTGCCAGCTCCAACCGGGACAGCAAAAACACCATATATTTT. Supplemented by reference TRBV18 and TRBJ1-3, the full variable domain reads NAGVMQNPRHLVRRRGQEARLRCSPMKGHSHVYWYRQLPEEGLKFMVYLQKENIIDESGMPKERFSAEFPKEGPSILRIQQVVRGDSAAYFCASSNRDSKNTIYFGEGSWLTVV.

This clonotype has more than one count but fewer than ten. The CDR3 sequence: CATSDPTGVGNQPQHF. The DNA for the CDR3 is TGTGCCACCAGTGATCCGACAGGGGTGGGCAATCAGCCCCAGCATTTT. The chain is built from TRBV24-1 and TRBJ1-5; 8 bases are a match to TRBD1. With V trimmed by 3 bases and J by 2 bases, 5 bases remained unmatched. Germline CDR1 is KGHDR and CDR2 is SFDVKD. The CDR3 totals 16 residues.

This clonotype was recorded a few times. V usage is TRBV6-5 and J usage is TRBJ2-1; TRBD2 matches at 12 bases. The CDR3 spans 15 residues. J lost 0 bases, V lost 6 bases, and 0 bases had no gene match. The germline V gene encodes CDR1 MNHEY and CDR2 SVGAGI. CDR3 amino acids: CASRLAGGSYNEQFF. For the CDR3, the DNA is TGTGCCAGCAGACTAGCGGGGGGCTCCTACAATGAGCAGTTCTTC.

The V call is TRBV24-1, the J call TRBJ2-1, with D possibly matching TRBD2 (6 bases). Trimming cost V 2 bases and J 5 bases, with 6 bases left between them. This CDR3 has 13 residues. Germline CDR1 KGHDR, CDR2 SFDVKD. The CDR3 DNA sequence: TGTGCCACCAGTGATTGGGGGGACAATGAGCAGTTCTTC. It encodes CATSDWGDNEQFF.

The rearrangement links TRBV19 to TRBJ2-2; 11 bases are a match to TRBD2. V lost 6 bases and J lost 0; bases outside the gene matches: 6. This CDR3 is built from 17 residues. Germline CDR1 and CDR2: LNHDA and SQIVND (reference sequence). The chain's CDR3 is CASSSLAGDSNTGELFF. In DNA form, the CDR3 reads TGTGCCAGTAGCTCACTAGCGGGGGACTCGAACACCGGGGAGCTGTTTTTT. Based on the CDR3 plus reference TRBV19 and TRBJ2-2, the full variable domain is DGGITQSPKYLFRKEGQNVTLSCEQNLNHDAMYWYRQDPGQGLRLIYYSQIVNDFQKGDIAEGYSVSREKKESFPLTVTSAQKNPTAFYLCASSSLAGDSNTGELFFGEGSRLTVL.

In this sample, this clonotype turned up many times. V gene TRBV28 combines with J gene TRBJ1-5; tentatively, D is TRBD1 (5 bases). The CDR3 has 15 amino acids. Germline V CDR1 and CDR2: MDHEN, SYDVKM. V lost 3 bases and J lost 3, with 12 bases in between. The CDR3 DNA reads as TGTGCCAGCAGTTTTAGGGGCCTAGACAATCAGCCCCAGCATTTT. Protein product: CASSFRGLDNQPQHF.

This clonotype was observed a few times. The chain links TRBV3-1 to TRBJ2-7; 9 bases fit TRBD1. This CDR3 is 16 amino acids long. Germline assignment: CDR1 LGHDT and CDR2 YNNKEL (reference sequence). V lost 4 bases to trimming and J lost 3 bases; unmatched junction nucleotides: 10. This CDR3 is CASSPLPGQGFYEQYF. The CDR3 DNA follows: TGTGCCAGCAGCCCTCTTCCGGGACAGGGATTCTACGAGCAGTACTTC.

This clonotype occurred many times. This chain joins TRBV19 and TRBJ2-7; 7 bases match TRBD2. Germline V gene sequence: CDR1 LNHDA, CDR2 SQIVND (reference sequence). The V and J ends lost 5 bases and 4 bases, in that order; junction bases with no gene match: 11. The CDR3 runs to 15 residues. This CDR3 is CASSEQASGLYEQYF. CDR3 in DNA: TGTGCCAGTAGTGAGCAGGCTAGCGGTTTATACGAGCAGTACTTC.

This clonotype was detected ten times or more. V gene TRBV30 combines with J gene TRBJ2-7; tentatively, D is TRBD1 (7 bases). V was clipped by 5 bases and J by 2 bases, with 13 bases between them. Germline loops: CDR1 GTSNPN, CDR2 SVGIG (reference sequence). This CDR3 has 13 amino acids. The CDR3 is CAWWRDRPYEQYF. In DNA, the CDR3 is TGTGCCTGGTGGAGGGACAGACCCTACGAGCAGTACTTC.

The V call is TRBV9, the J call TRBJ2-3; D ambiguous. The CDR3 extends over 13 amino acids. The ends were cut back, 0 bases at V and 5 bases at J, with 7 bases in the middle. From germline, CDR1 is SGDLS and CDR2 YYNGEE. CDR3 in DNA: TGTGCCAGCAGCGTAGCTGGGAAAGATACGCAGTATTTT. As protein: CASSVAGKDTQYF.

The sample holds many counts of this clonotype. The chain uses TRBV29-1 and TRBJ2-1; TRBD1 matches at 11 bases. The V gene's germline CDR1 is SQVTM and CDR2 ANQGSEA. V shed 6 bases and J 10 bases; nucleotides not matched to a gene: 5. This CDR3 comprises 12 residues. CDR3 amino acids: CSVGTGGREQFF. Written as DNA, the CDR3 is TGCAGCGTGGGGACAGGGGGAAGGGAGCAGTTCTTC.

This clonotype was detected a few times. This chain connects TRBV20-1 to TRBJ1-1; 10 bases align to TRBD1. V lost 8 bases and J lost 0; bases outside the gene matches: 6. The CDR3 is 14 amino acids. The germline V gene has CDR1 DFQATT and CDR2 SNEGSKA (reference sequence). Here the CDR3 reads CSMGQGRMNTEAFF. The CDR3 region has the DNA TGCAGTATGGGACAGGGGAGAATGAACACTGAAGCTTTCTTT.

This clonotype was counted many times. The chain is built from TRBV12-3 or TRBV12-4 and TRBJ1-2, with D uncertain. The CDR3 extends over 13 amino acids. Trimming removed 6 bases from V and 3 bases from J, with 11 bases in between. CDR3 in DNA: TGTGCCAGCAGCGCGGGCCGTCACTATGGCTACACCTTC. Protein: CASSAGRHYGYTF.

This clonotype occurred many times. This chain joins TRBV24-1 and TRBJ1-2, with no clear D. V lost 7 bases and J lost 2, with 10 bases in between. This CDR3 spans 13 amino acids. The germline V gene encodes CDR1 KGHDR and CDR2 SFDVKD. CDR3 bases: TGTGCCACCAGCCAACCAGGCAACTATGGCTACACCTTC. It yields the protein CATSQPGNYGYTF.

This chain links TRBV5-4 with TRBJ1-4; TRBD1 matches 7 bases. The V gene end was trimmed by 4 bases and the J gene end by 5 bases; junction bases not matched to a gene: 2. Germline CDR1 is SGHNT and CDR2 is YYREEE (reference sequence). The CDR3 is made up of 13 amino acids. In DNA form, the CDR3 reads TGTGCCAGCAGCCGGGGACAGAATGAAAAACTGTTTTTT. This gives the protein CASSRGQNEKLFF.

In this sample, this clonotype turned up a few times. The V and J genes are TRBV7-3 and TRBJ1-1; D gene uncertain. Germline CDR1 and CDR2: SGHTA and FQGTGA. The CDR3 covers 13 residues. The germline V and J ends were trimmed by 5 bases and 3 bases, with 10 bases remaining between them. The CDR3 here is CASSLDAYTEAFF. In nucleotides, the CDR3 is TGTGCCAGCAGCCTCGACGCCTACACTGAAGCTTTCTTT.

This clonotype showed up just a few times. This chain connects TRBV29-1 to TRBJ2-7; 11 positions agree with TRBD1. This CDR3 region has 15 residues. Trimming at V came to 0 bases and at J to 5 bases, leaving 6 bases not matched to a gene. Germline CDR1 is SQVTM and CDR2 is ANQGSEA. The CDR3: CSVEDRTGGRNEQYF. For the CDR3, the DNA is TGCAGCGTTGAAGATCGGACAGGGGGCCGCAACGAGCAGTACTTC.

This clonotype was observed at least ten times. CDR3 sequence reads: CASSRLRGGQNTEAFF. As DNA, the CDR3 is TGTGCCAGCAGCCGACTCCGAGGGGGTCAGAACACTGAAGCTTTCTTT. This sequence joins TRBV6-5 and TRBJ1-1, with D maybe TRBD1 (6 bases). V lost 6 bases and J lost 1, with 18 bases in between. The CDR3 has 16 residues. CDR1 MNHEY and CDR2 SVGAGI come from the germline V gene.